Below, 27 T cell receptor beta chains from the same sample are listed, as sequenced in a study of T cell responses to AZD1222 COVID-19 vaccine. Sequencing was performed with immunoSEQ multiplex PCR; in TCRdb, only in-frame clones are kept and a portion is missing. This table has 180,000 or so clones, 85% to 95% appearing once. This material consisted of peripheral blood, taken on day 0 of AZD1222 vaccination. The source of these receptors is an adult in good health.

V and J are TRBV5-1 and TRBJ1-2; tentatively, D is TRBD1 (5 bases). There are 14 residues in the CDR3. From germline, CDR1 is SGHRS and CDR2 YFSETQ. V was cut by 6 bases and J by 0 bases, with 12 bases left in between. In DNA form, the CDR3 reads TGCGCCAGCAAGGGTGGGGCTACTAACTATGGCTACACCTTC. Amino acid sequence: CASKGGATNYGYTF. The full variable domain, completed using reference TRBV5-1 and TRBJ1-2, is KAGVTQTPRYLIKTRGQQVTLSCSPISGHRSVSWYQQTPGQGLQFLFEYFSETQRNKGNFPGRFSGRQFSNSRSEMNVSTLELGDSALYLCASKGGATNYGYTFGSGTRLTVV.

The V and J genes are TRBV2 and TRBJ1-4; TRBD1 matches 11 bases. The V gene end was trimmed by 6 bases and the J gene end by 7 bases; junction bases not matched to a gene: 7. Germline assignment: CDR1 SNHLY and CDR2 FYNNEI. The CDR3 is made up of 15 amino acids. This CDR3 is CASSGQGAPSEKLFF. The CDR3 region has the DNA TGTGCCAGCAGCGGACAGGGGGCGCCCAGTGAAAAACTGTTTTTT.

The chain couples TRBV27 to TRBJ1-6; 7 bases map to TRBD1. Germline assignment: CDR1 MNHEY and CDR2 SMNVEV (reference sequence). J was trimmed by 0 bases and V by 6 bases; bases with no gene match: 5. The CDR3 runs 16 residues. Here the CDR3 DNA reads TGTGCCAGCAGAGACAGGGCAAGCTCCTATAATTCACCCCTCCACTTT. Translation: CASRDRASSYNSPLHF.

The rearrangement links TRBV19 to TRBJ1-4; D remains ambiguous. The V gene lost 3 bases and the J gene lost 7 bases, with 12 bases spanning the gap. Germline V gene lookup returns CDR1 LNHDA and CDR2 SQIVND (reference sequence). The CDR3 is made up of 14 amino acids. The CDR3 loop reads CASSIRVSSEKLFF. The CDR3 nucleotides are TGTGCCAGTAGTATCCGAGTATCGAGTGAAAAACTGTTTTTT.

The chain links TRBV5-1 to TRBJ2-7, with D maybe TRBD1 (6 bases). This CDR3 has 15 residues. The V and J ends lost 4 bases and 6 bases respectively, with 20 bases between them. Germline CDR1 reads SGHRS; CDR2 reads YFSETQ. CDR3 sequence (DNA): TGCGCCAGCAGCAGGGGGAGCGGATCCCCCTCCGAGCAGTACTTC. Its translation is CASSRGSGSPSEQYF.

CDR3 nucleotides: TGTGCCAGCAGCTTGGTCGGGGGGGGATACGGCTACACCTTC. It specifies CASSLVGGGYGYTF. The V call is TRBV5-4, the J call TRBJ1-2; tentatively, D is TRBD1 (5 bases). Germline lookup yields CDR1 SGHNT and CDR2 YYREEE (reference sequence). The length of the CDR3 is 14 residues. The ends were cut back, 0 bases at V and 8 bases at J, with 14 bases in the middle.

This sequence joins TRBV19 and TRBJ1-1; D unclear. V lost 5 bases to trimming and J lost 4 bases, with 17 bases between them. The CDR3 is 15 amino acids. In germline, CDR1 is LNHDA, CDR2 SQIVND (reference sequence). The CDR3 DNA reads TGTGCCAGTAGTGCGGGTATCCTCAGGTTCACTGAAGCTTTCTTT. Protein product: CASSAGILRFTEAFF.

The chain uses TRBV6-6 and TRBJ1-1; D is unclear. This CDR3 is 13 amino acids long. With 5 bases removed from V and 3 bases from J, the gap between germline ends came to 10 bases. The germline gives CDR1 MNHNY, CDR2 SVGAGI (reference sequence). The CDR3 DNA sequence: TGTGCCAGCAGTCACGAGGGTTACACTGAAGCTTTCTTT. Its translation is CASSHEGYTEAFF.

The gene calls are TRBV3-1 (or the pseudogene TRBV3-2) and TRBJ1-1; D not resolved. V dropped 3 bases and J dropped 11 bases, with 16 bases sitting between them. Germline V CDR1 and CDR2: LGHDT, YNNKEL (reference sequence). This CDR3 is built from 13 residues. CDR3 in DNA: TGTGCCAGCAGCCAGGACTCGGAATGGGGTGCTTTCTTT. Its translation: CASSQDSEWGAFF.

This chain uses TRBV2 with TRBJ1-1, with 7 bases that match TRBD1. CDR1 is SNHLY and CDR2 is FYNNEI in the germline V gene. This CDR3 region has 13 residues. Germline trimming cut 8 bases from V and 4 bases from J; bases unmatched to any gene: 7. The DNA of the CDR3 is TGTGCCAGCGCGACAGGGAAGGGCACTGAAGCTTTCTTT. This codes for CASATGKGTEAFF. Looking up the rest from reference TRBV2 and TRBJ1-1 gives the full variable domain: EPEVTQTPSHQVTQMGQEVILRCVPISNHLYFYWYRQILGQKVEFLVSFYNNEISEKSEIFDDQFSVERPDGSNFTLKIRSTKLEDSAMYFCASATGKGTEAFFGQGTRLTVV.

The chain links TRBV6-5 to TRBJ2-7; TRBD2 aligns across 10 bases. Germline trimming cut 6 bases from V and 4 bases from J; bases unmatched to any gene: 6. Looked up from germline, CDR1 is MNHEY and CDR2 is SVGAGI. This CDR3 is built from 14 residues. The CDR3 sequence is CASSPGLAAYEQYF. CDR3 coding DNA: TGTGCCAGCAGCCCCGGACTAGCGGCTTACGAGCAGTACTTC.

V usage is TRBV29-1 and J usage is TRBJ2-1; the match to TRBD2 covers 12 bases. Per the germline V gene, CDR1 is SQVTM and CDR2 is ANQGSEA. The J segment lost 6 bases and the V segment lost 3 bases, leaving 9 bases of the junction unmatched. This CDR3 comprises 16 residues. The CDR3, as DNA: TGCAGCGTTGAGTTCTCACTAGCGGGAGGACGCAATGAGCAGTTCTTC. Translating it yields CSVEFSLAGGRNEQFF.

The chain employs TRBV5-1 and TRBJ2-1, with TRBD2 as a possible D gene (5 bases). Germline V gene lookup returns CDR1 SGHRS and CDR2 YFSETQ. The CDR3 extends over 17 amino acids. The V and J ends lost 0 bases and 1 base respectively, with 14 bases between them. The CDR3 nucleotides read TGCGCCAGCAGCTTGGGGACTCTCCTCAATTCCTACAATGAGCAGTTCTTC. Its protein product is CASSLGTLLNSYNEQFF.

The J gene is TRBJ2-3, the V gene TRBV27, with D uncertain. Trimming cost V 3 bases and J 6 bases, with 7 bases left between them. CDR1 is MNHEY and CDR2 is SMNVEV in the germline V gene (reference sequence). The CDR3 is made up of 12 amino acids. The CDR3 bases are TGTGCCAGCAGTTTTTTTGGGGATACGCAGTATTTT. Amino acid sequence: CASSFFGDTQYF.

The V call is TRBV6-5, the J call TRBJ1-2; unclear D gene. Trimming shortened V by 10 bases and J by 6 bases, and 15 bases separated the two germline ends. CDR1 MNHEY and CDR2 SVGAGI come from the germline V gene. The CDR3 extends over 12 amino acids. The CDR3 region has the DNA TGTGCCACCCTCGCCGTCTTCGATGGCTACACCTTC. Residues: CATLAVFDGYTF.

The chain has TRBV10-3 and TRBJ1-5; no clear D gene. The germline CDR1 and CDR2 sequences are ENHRY and SYGVKD. V lost 7 bases, J lost 6 bases, and 16 bases lay in between. The CDR3 loop spans 14 amino acids. The CDR3 reads CAIMNEGPGQPQHF. The CDR3 nucleotides are TGTGCCATCATGAATGAAGGCCCCGGTCAGCCCCAGCATTTT.

The chain links TRBV3-1 (or the pseudogene TRBV3-2) to TRBJ1-4, with TRBD1 as a possible D gene (6 bases). The CDR3 runs 15 residues. Germline V gives CDR1 LGHDT, CDR2 YNNKEL (reference sequence). The V end was cut by 1 base, the J end by 8 bases, with 14 bases between. The CDR3 is CASSQGGGILEKLFF. The CDR3 bases are TGTGCCAGCAGCCAAGGGGGGGGCATACTAGAAAAACTGTTTTTT.

The chain joins TRBV5-1 to TRBJ1-1; no definite D call. Trimming removed 4 bases from V and 3 bases from J, with 10 bases in between. The CDR3 is 13 residues long. CDR1 is SGHRS and CDR2 is YFSETQ in the germline V gene. The CDR3 nucleotides read TGCGCCAGCAGCCCGGGGTTCTACACTGAAGCTTTCTTT. Translating gives CASSPGFYTEAFF.

J is TRBJ2-6 and V is TRBV5-1; D is unclear. Germline CDR1 and CDR2: SGHRS and YFSETQ. The CDR3 spans 18 residues. V lost 0 bases and J 2 bases, leaving 15 bases between the germline ends. The CDR3 nucleotides are TGCGCCAGCAGCTTGGGAGGCCCCCTCTCCACTGGGGCCAACGTCCTGACTTTC. Translation: CASSLGGPLSTGANVLTF.

This clone has only one observation. The V call is TRBV19, the J call TRBJ2-1; the D gene could be TRBD1 or TRBD2 (6 bases each). Germline V CDR1 and CDR2: LNHDA, SQIVND (reference sequence). The CDR3 has 16 amino acids. The germline V and J ends were trimmed by 3 bases and 0 bases, with 12 bases remaining between them. The CDR3 is CASSIGGGSSYNEQFF. The CDR3 DNA sequence: TGTGCCAGTAGTATCGGAGGGGGAAGCTCCTACAATGAGCAGTTCTTC.

The V and J genes are TRBV25-1 and TRBJ1-2, with D possibly TRBD1 on 5 matching bases. V lost 4 bases and J lost 2, with 8 bases in between. Germline lookup yields CDR1 MGHDK and CDR2 SYGVNS. This CDR3 is 13 amino acids long. Here the CDR3 reads CASSGDWNYGYTF. The DNA for the CDR3 is TGTGCCAGCAGTGGGGACTGGAACTATGGCTACACCTTC.

The chain combines TRBV10-1 with TRBJ1-1; D unresolved. Trimming left V 2 bases short and J 3 bases short, with 13 bases between. There are 15 residues in the CDR3. In germline, CDR1 is WNHNN, CDR2 SYGVQD (reference sequence). The CDR3 reads CASSENRAGDTEAFF. The CDR3 DNA sequence: TGCGCCAGCAGTGAGAACCGGGCCGGGGACACTGAAGCTTTCTTT.

The chain employs TRBV19 and TRBJ2-7; D may be TRBD2 (6 bases). V lost 3 bases to trimming and J lost 7 bases, with 22 bases between them. Looked up from germline, CDR1 is LNHDA and CDR2 is SQIVND (reference sequence). CDR3 length equals 16 residues. The CDR3 reads CASSILPGLHKMEQYF. DNA for the CDR3: TGTGCCAGTAGTATCCTCCCGGGACTTCATAAGATGGAGCAGTACTTC.

The chain recombines TRBV5-5 with TRBJ1-6; D is perhaps TRBD1 (6 bases). V was trimmed by 1 base and J by 6 bases, leaving 11 bases between them. The CDR3 extends over 15 amino acids. From germline, CDR1 is SGHKS and CDR2 YYEKEE (reference sequence). DNA for the CDR3: TGTGCCAGCAGCTTGTCAGGGGCGCCTAATTCACCCCTCCACTTT. It codes for CASSLSGAPNSPLHF. Full variable domain (outside the CDR3, taken from reference TRBV5-5 and TRBJ1-6): DAGVTQSPTHLIKTRGQQVTLRCSPISGHKSVSWYQQVLGQGPQFIFQYYEKEERGRGNFPDRFSARQFPNYSSELNVNALLLGDSALYLCASSLSGAPNSPLHFGNGTRLTVT.

The rearrangement uses TRBV11-2 and TRBJ1-2, with D tentatively TRBD1 (6 bases). V lost 2 bases and J lost 6, with 19 bases in between. Germline V gene sequence: CDR1 SGHAT, CDR2 FQNNGV. The CDR3 is made up of 16 amino acids. Here the CDR3 DNA reads TGTGCCAGCAGCTTACTTACGACAGGCCCTTTCCATGGCTACACCTTC. Its translation: CASSLLTTGPFHGYTF. Looking up the rest from reference TRBV11-2 and TRBJ1-2 gives the full variable domain: EAGVAQSPRYKIIEKRQSVAFWCNPISGHATLYWYQQILGQGPKLLIQFQNNGVVDDSQLPKDRFSAERLKGVDSTLKIQPAKLEDSAVYLCASSLLTTGPFHGYTFGSGTRLTVV.

The chain combines TRBV12-3 or TRBV12-4 with TRBJ1-6; TRBD1 is a possible D gene (6 bases). The CDR3 contains 13 residues. Trimming left V 8 bases short and J 10 bases short, with 15 bases between. CDR3 in amino acids: CASGWTEGSPLHF. DNA for the CDR3: TGTGCCAGCGGTTGGACAGAAGGCTCACCCCTCCACTTT.

This chain joins TRBV18 and TRBJ2-1; 9 nucleotides line up with TRBD2. Germline CDR1 is KGHSH and CDR2 is LQKENI. V shed 2 bases, J shed 2 bases, and the junction held 4 bases outside the gene matches. The CDR3 consists of 16 residues. The CDR3 sequence is CASSPGIAGAYNEQFF. The CDR3 DNA is TGTGCCAGCTCACCAGGTATAGCGGGAGCCTACAATGAGCAGTTCTTC.